This paragraph reports one TCR beta chain. Its target is unknown. This specimen belongs to a study of T-cell memory formation after mild COVID-19. Study-level background: There were largely donor-specific TCR clusters.

Findings and limits, study-wide: Day 37-peaking second-wave clones had unconfirmed SARS-CoV-2 specificity. Clones which contracted sat mainly in CM and EM if CD4+, and in EMRA if CD8+. CD4/CD8 balance held among clones contracting day 15 to 85, and later expanders leaned CD4+.

TCRdb used MiXCR to reprocess the 5' RACE reads, holding one entry per CDR3 protein. The table includes around 390,000 distinct CDR3 sequences, around a sixth detected once. The germline V and J ends were trimmed by 1 base and 0 bases, with 11 bases remaining between them. The CDR3 length is 15 residues. Germline assignment: CDR1 SGHRS and CDR2 YFSETQ. The specimen was PBMCs or a T cell subset sorted from them (not recorded which). The chain is built from TRBV5-1 and TRBJ2-7; D call uncertain. This clonotype originated in a man aged 18 to 29 who had mild COVID-19 (a few samples of this study predate the infection). Cell type and time point are not known. CDR3 nucleotide sequence: TGCGCCAGCAGCTTGTCCCCAGCCAGCTCCTACGAGCAGTACTTC. This gives the protein CASSLSPASSYEQYF.